The 29 T cell receptor beta chains below were found in one sample sequenced in a study of T cells in Graves' hyperthyroidism and ophthalmopathy. TCR beta CDR3 regions were amplified from RNA. The HTBI set primed first-round TCR CDR3 RT-PCR. TCRdb ran MiXCR on the multiplex PCR reads and lists one entry per CDR3 protein. The data hold about 570,000 distinct CDR3 sequences, with 40% to 55% observed a single time. The specimen was peripheral blood or thyroid tissue (not recorded which). The receptor set was obtained from an adult woman with Graves' disease, either hyperthyroidism or ophthalmopathy (not recorded which).

This chain joins TRBV6-5 and TRBJ1-2, with 8 bases matching TRBD1. Germline V gene sequence: CDR1 MNHEY, CDR2 SVGAGI. The CDR3 has 13 amino acids. V was pared by 2 bases and J by 8 bases, with 4 bases of the junction left unmatched. This chain's CDR3 is CASSYQGAWGYTF. In DNA, the CDR3 is TGTGCCAGCAGTTACCAGGGGGCTTGGGGCTACACCTTC.

The chain combines TRBV12-3 or TRBV12-4 with TRBJ1-6, with D tentatively TRBD1 (5 bases). With 7 bases removed from V and 7 bases from J, the gap between germline ends came to 17 bases. The CDR3 length is 15 residues. CDR3 DNA sequence: TGTGCCAGCACCCTTGGGGCCACCGGCAATTCACCCCTCCACTTT. Protein product: CASTLGATGNSPLHF.

The chain joins TRBV28 to TRBJ1-1; 7 bases are a match to TRBD1. CDR1 MDHEN and CDR2 SYDVKM come from the germline V gene. The CDR3 is 15 amino acids. Trimming at V came to 7 bases and at J to 5 bases, leaving 13 bases not matched to a gene. CDR3 nucleotide sequence: TGTGCCAGCATTCTCGGGAGCGGCAGGGGGACTGAAGCTTTCTTT. Protein sequence: CASILGSGRGTEAFF.

This chain connects TRBV6-1 to TRBJ1-5, with D uncertain. The germline gives CDR1 MNHNS, CDR2 SASEGT. V was cut by 5 bases and J by 14 bases, with 16 bases left in between. The length of the CDR3 is 12 residues. The CDR3 nucleotides are TGTGCCAGCAGTTTGAGTGGGCATCCTGAGCATTTT. It yields the protein CASSLSGHPEHF.

This clonotype turned up a few times. This chain links TRBV7-3 with TRBJ1-2, with 7 nucleotides matching TRBD1. Germline lookup yields CDR1 SGHTA and CDR2 FQGTGA. J gave up 12 bases and V 5 bases, and 6 bases lay outside the gene matches. CDR3 size: 11 residues. CDR3 sequence: CASSPDRDNTF. The CDR3 DNA reads as TGTGCCAGCAGCCCCGACAGGGACAACACCTTC. Combining the CDR3 with reference TRBV7-3 and TRBJ1-2 gives the whole variable domain GAGVSQTPSNKVTEKGKYVELRCDPISGHTALYWYRQSLGQGPEFLIYFQGTGAADDSGLPNDRFFAVRPEGSVSTLKIQRTERGDSAVYLCASSPDRDNTFGSGTRLTVV.

This chain links TRBV10-3 with TRBJ2-7, with 8 bases lining up with TRBD1. CDR1 and CDR2 from the germline V gene are ENHRY and SYGVKD. V trimming: 9 bases; J trimming: 2 bases; junction bases outside the gene matches: 6. CDR3 length: 13 amino acids. The CDR3 DNA reads TGTGCCATAAGACAGGGGCAGGCCTACGAGCAGTACTTC. It encodes CAIRQGQAYEQYF.

This clonotype has a count of ten or more. Here the CDR3 DNA reads TGCAGCGTTGAAGTTCCACACAGAACCTACGAGCAGTACTTC. This encodes CSVEVPHRTYEQYF. V is TRBV29-1 and J is TRBJ2-7, with D uncertain. The CDR3 extends over 14 amino acids. Deletions cut 1 base from V and 2 bases from J, with 12 bases between. Germline loops: CDR1 SQVTM, CDR2 ANQGSEA.

This chain links TRBV15 with TRBJ1-2; a weak D match, TRBD1 (5 bases). Trimming left V 0 bases short and J 1 base short, with 9 bases between. Germline loops: CDR1 LNHNV, CDR2 YYDKDF (reference sequence). The CDR3 contains 15 residues. CDR3 sequence reads: CATSRDRGVNYGYTF. As DNA, the CDR3 is TGTGCCACCAGCAGAGATCGGGGGGTTAACTATGGCTACACCTTC.

This clonotype was detected ten times or more. The chain couples TRBV28 to TRBJ1-2, with 8 bases aligning to TRBD1. Losses at the gene ends were 7 bases for V and 0 bases for J; bases not matched to a gene: 4. This CDR3 region has 14 residues. Germline V CDR1 and CDR2: MDHEN, SYDVKM. CDR3 loop: CASTPDRANYGYTF. CDR3 DNA sequence: TGTGCCAGCACTCCGGACAGGGCTAACTATGGCTACACCTTC.

To note about this clonotype: At one boundary the junction diverges from the germline segment, which might be a read error. The chain recombines TRBV25-1 with TRBJ2-2; TRBD2 agrees at 10 bases. The CDR3 extends over 13 amino acids. The germline V gene has CDR1 MGHDK and CDR2 SYGVNS. The DNA for the CDR3 is TGTGCTAGAGATACTAGCGGGACCGGGGAGCTGTCTTTT. Its protein is CARDTSGTGELSF.

This clonotype was picked up many times. This chain connects TRBV7-2 to TRBJ1-5, with D maybe TRBD1 (5 bases). Germline CDR1 reads SGHTA; CDR2 reads FQGNSA. Trimming took 1 base from V and 7 from J, leaving 14 bases between them. This CDR3 comprises 15 residues. CDR3 DNA: TGTGCCAGCAGCTTAGACGGAGGGGTGGGACAGCCCCAGCATTTT. Residues: CASSLDGGVGQPQHF.

In regard to this clonotype: A much larger clone lies one base from this, so it may be a read error. The V gene is TRBV10-3, the J gene TRBJ1-3; tentatively, D is TRBD1 (6 bases). V lost 5 bases and J 7 bases, leaving 12 bases between the germline ends. The CDR3 has 13 amino acids. Germline CDR1 and CDR2: ENHRY and SYGVKD. The CDR3 sequence: CAISLGGDNTIYF. The CDR3 nucleotides read TGTGCCATCAGTTTAGGGGGGGACAACACCATATATTTT.

The table lists this clonotype with a few counts. This chain uses TRBV10-3 with TRBJ2-7, with no clear D. The CDR3 spans 12 residues. V lost 6 bases and J 6 bases, leaving 12 bases between the germline ends. Germline V gene sequence: CDR1 ENHRY, CDR2 SYGVKD. The DNA for the CDR3 is TGTGCCATCAGACGGGCAGGCGGCGAGCAGTACTTC. Translating gives CAIRRAGGEQYF.

This clonotype was seen a single time. V gene TRBV7-8 combines with J gene TRBJ2-7; 7 bases line up with TRBD1. V was pared by 5 bases and J by 10 bases, with 11 bases of the junction left unmatched. Per the germline V gene, CDR1 is SGHVS and CDR2 is FQNEAQ. This CDR3 spans 13 amino acids. The CDR3 region is CASSLHGQDTQYF. The CDR3 DNA reads TGTGCCAGCAGCCTCCACGGACAGGACACCCAGTACTTC. Complete variable domain (other parts from reference TRBV7-8 and TRBJ2-7): GAGVSQSPRYKVAKRGQDVALRCDPISGHVSLFWYQQALGQGPEFLTYFQNEAQLDKSGLPSDRFFAERPEGSVSTLKIQRTQQEDSAVYLCASSLHGQDTQYFGPGTRLTVT.

This clonotype was detected only a few times. The chain combines TRBV29-1 with TRBJ1-5; 7 bases map to TRBD1. The ends lost 6 bases at V and 6 bases at J; junction bases unmatched: 8. This CDR3 comprises 13 residues. CDR1 is SQVTM, CDR2 ANQGSEA, per germline. CDR3 region: CSVTDREGQPQHF. Here the CDR3 DNA reads TGCAGCGTCACAGACAGGGAAGGTCAGCCCCAGCATTTT.

V usage is TRBV7-9 and J usage is TRBJ2-7, with D maybe TRBD1 (5 bases). Germline CDR1 SEHNR, CDR2 FQNEAQ (reference sequence). V was clipped by 0 bases and J by 1 base, with 7 bases between them. The CDR3 runs to 14 residues. The CDR3 reads CASSLAYRSYEQYF. The CDR3 DNA follows: TGTGCCAGCAGCTTAGCCTACAGGTCCTACGAGCAGTACTTC.

This clonotype was recorded at least ten times. The chain is built from TRBV12-3 or TRBV12-4 and TRBJ2-7, with unresolved D. The V and J ends lost 5 bases and 3 bases respectively, with 14 bases between them. This CDR3 has 14 residues. As DNA, the CDR3 is TGTGCCAGCAGTGTTAACACGGAGAACTACGAGCAGTACTTC. Protein product: CASSVNTENYEQYF.

This clonotype was found a few times. The chain is built from TRBV11-2 and TRBJ2-5; maybe TRBD2 (6 bases). In germline, CDR1 is SGHAT, CDR2 FQNNGV. The CDR3 has 16 amino acids. V lost 0 bases and J lost 5, with 16 bases in between. CDR3 in amino acids: CASSLDRASGGETQYF. DNA for the CDR3: TGTGCCAGCAGCTTAGACAGGGCCAGCGGAGGGGAGACCCAGTACTTC.

This clonotype was detected ten times or more. V usage is TRBV19 and J usage is TRBJ2-5; no clear D. CDR3 length equals 14 residues. Trimming cost V 4 bases and J 1 base, with 10 bases left between them. The germline CDR1 and CDR2 sequences are LNHDA and SQIVND (reference sequence). CDR3 DNA: TGTGCCAGTAGTAGCGGACGCTTCCAAGAGACCCAGTACTTC. Translating it yields CASSSGRFQETQYF. Variable domain in full (rest from reference TRBV19 and TRBJ2-5): DGGITQSPKYLFRKEGQNVTLSCEQNLNHDAMYWYRQDPGQGLRLIYYSQIVNDFQKGDIAEGYSVSREKKESFPLTVTSAQKNPTAFYLCASSSGRFQETQYFGPGTRLLVL.

This clonotype was observed at least ten times. J is TRBJ2-5 and V is TRBV20-1, with D hard to call. Germline CDR1 DFQATT, CDR2 SNEGSKA (reference sequence). Trimming pared 2 bases from V and 2 bases from J, leaving 15 bases between. CDR3 length: 15 amino acids. The CDR3 loop reads CSARPSNPVQETQYF. Here the CDR3 DNA reads TGCAGTGCTAGACCTTCAAATCCCGTACAAGAGACCCAGTACTTC.

The chain is built from TRBV2 and TRBJ2-7, with D possibly called TRBD1 or TRBD2 (5 bases each). Germline V gene data show CDR1 as SNHLY and CDR2 as FYNNEI. Trimming shortened V by 11 bases and J by 13 bases, and 21 bases separated the two germline ends. CDR3 size: 11 residues. CDR3 loop: CAGTGRDAVYF. DNA of the CDR3: TGTGCCGGCACCGGCCGGGACGCGGTCTACTTC.

This chain uses TRBV2 with TRBJ2-5; no clear D. In germline, CDR1 is SNHLY, CDR2 FYNNEI. This CDR3 spans 13 amino acids. Trimming took off 2 bases at V and 5 bases at J, with 9 bases between the two ends. CDR3 protein: CASSEILLETQYF. The CDR3 DNA follows: TGTGCCAGCAGTGAAATCCTTCTGGAGACCCAGTACTTC.

This clonotype was counted at least ten times. This chain connects TRBV7-2 to TRBJ2-5; possible D gene TRBD2, 6 bases. This CDR3 is built from 15 residues. V shed 5 bases and J shed 2 bases, with 15 bases lying between them. The germline gives CDR1 SGHTA, CDR2 FQGNSA. CDR3 nucleotide sequence: TGTGCCAGCAGCCCGCCGGGAGAGGGTCAAGAGACCCAGTACTTC. Protein: CASSPPGEGQETQYF.

This clonotype appeared a few times. The rearrangement uses TRBV15 and TRBJ2-5; possibly TRBD2 for D (5 bases). The CDR3 totals 17 residues. V was trimmed by 0 bases and J by 2 bases, leaving 16 bases between them. Germline CDR1 reads LNHNV; CDR2 reads YYDKDF (reference sequence). The CDR3 DNA follows: TGTGCCACCAGCAGAGAGAGGGCCGGAGTCCCTCAAGAGACCCAGTACTTC. Amino acid sequence: CATSRERAGVPQETQYF.

This clonotype has ten or more counts. The V call is TRBV19, the J call TRBJ1-2; the D gene is possibly TRBD1 (5 bases). The CDR3 is made up of 14 amino acids. Germline values: CDR1 LNHDA, CDR2 SQIVND (reference sequence). V shed 3 bases and J shed 9 bases, with 17 bases lying between them. The CDR3 coding sequence is TGTGCCAGTAGTATTACGGGGACGGGAGGACGCTACACCTTC. Translation gives CASSITGTGGRYTF.

The chain has TRBV12-3 or TRBV12-4 and TRBJ1-4, with 7 bases fitting TRBD1. The CDR3 is 15 residues long. V was pared by 9 bases and J by 0 bases, with 7 bases of the junction left unmatched. The CDR3 spells CASATGTATNEKLFF. CDR3 nucleotides: TGTGCCAGTGCCACCGGGACAGCAACTAATGAAAAACTGTTTTTT.

The chain joins TRBV10-3 to TRBJ1-1, with D perhaps matching TRBD1 (5 bases). Germline assignment: CDR1 ENHRY and CDR2 SYGVKD. CDR3 length: 15 residues. Trimming shortened V by 2 bases and J by 0 bases, and 10 bases separated the two germline ends. The CDR3 DNA is TGTGCCATCAGTGAGGAGGGGATCATGAACACTGAAGCTTTCTTT. Amino acids: CAISEEGIMNTEAFF.

V gene TRBV10-3 combines with J gene TRBJ2-5; 8 positions match TRBD2. CDR1 is ENHRY, CDR2 SYGVKD, per germline. The CDR3 covers 15 residues. J was trimmed by 4 bases and V by 3 bases; bases with no gene match: 7. Here the CDR3 DNA reads TGTGCCATCAGTGAAAGTCAGGCGGGAGGAGAGACCCAGTACTTC. It is translated as CAISESQAGGETQYF.

A note on this clonotype: Relative to the germline gene, one junction end is altered; a read error may explain this. The rearrangement joins TRBV7-9 to TRBJ1-1; D is possibly TRBD1 (5 bases). The CDR3 length is 11 residues. In germline, CDR1 is SEHNR, CDR2 FQNEAQ (reference sequence). In nucleotides, the CDR3 is TGCGCCAGCAGCCAGAGGGGAGATGCTTTCTTT. Its protein product is CASSQRGDAFF. Full variable domain (outside the CDR3, taken from reference TRBV7-9 and TRBJ1-1): DTGVSQNPRHKITKRGQNVTFRCDPISEHNRLYWYRQTLGQGPEFLTYFQNEAQLEKSRLLSDRFSAERPKGSFSTLEIQRTEQGDSAMYLCASSQRGDAFFGQGTRLTVV.